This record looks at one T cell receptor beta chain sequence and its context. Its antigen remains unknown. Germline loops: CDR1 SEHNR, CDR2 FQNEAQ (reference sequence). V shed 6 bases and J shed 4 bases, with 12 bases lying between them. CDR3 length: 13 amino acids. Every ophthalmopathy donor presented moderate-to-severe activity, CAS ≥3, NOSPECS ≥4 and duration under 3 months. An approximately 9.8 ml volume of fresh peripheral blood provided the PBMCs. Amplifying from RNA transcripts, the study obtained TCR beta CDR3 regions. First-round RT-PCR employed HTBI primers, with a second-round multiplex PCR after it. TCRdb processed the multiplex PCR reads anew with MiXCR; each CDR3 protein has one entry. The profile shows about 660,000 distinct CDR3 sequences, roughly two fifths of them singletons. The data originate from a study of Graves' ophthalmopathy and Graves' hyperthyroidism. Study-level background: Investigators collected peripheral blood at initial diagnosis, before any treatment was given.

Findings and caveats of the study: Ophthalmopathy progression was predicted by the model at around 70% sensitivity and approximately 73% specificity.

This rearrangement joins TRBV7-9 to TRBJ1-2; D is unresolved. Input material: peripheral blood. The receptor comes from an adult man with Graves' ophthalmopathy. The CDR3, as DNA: TGTGCCAGCAGTTTTTCTCAAAGCTATGGCTACACCTTC. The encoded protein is CASSFSQSYGYTF.